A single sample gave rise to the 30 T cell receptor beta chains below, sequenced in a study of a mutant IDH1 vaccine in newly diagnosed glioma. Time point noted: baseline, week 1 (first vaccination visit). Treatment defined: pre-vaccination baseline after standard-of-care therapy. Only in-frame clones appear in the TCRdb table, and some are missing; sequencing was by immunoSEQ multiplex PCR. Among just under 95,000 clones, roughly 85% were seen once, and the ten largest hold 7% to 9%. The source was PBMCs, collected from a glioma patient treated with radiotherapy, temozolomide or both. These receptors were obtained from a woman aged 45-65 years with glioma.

The CDR3 spells CSAQDRELGEAFF. CDR3 DNA sequence: TGCAGCGCCCAGGACAGGGAATTGGGTGAAGCTTTCTTT. The chain recombines TRBV29-1 with TRBJ1-1, with 8 bases identical to TRBD1. After removal of 7 bases from V and 7 bases from J, the junction contained 11 bases not matched to a gene. This CDR3 comprises 13 residues. From germline, CDR1 is SQVTM and CDR2 ANQGSEA.

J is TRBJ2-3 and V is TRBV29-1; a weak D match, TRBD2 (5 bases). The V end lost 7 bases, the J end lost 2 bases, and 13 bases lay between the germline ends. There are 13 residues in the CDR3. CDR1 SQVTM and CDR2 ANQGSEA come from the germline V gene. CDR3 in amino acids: CSDGGPLTDTQYF. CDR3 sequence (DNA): TGCAGCGACGGAGGCCCCCTCACAGATACGCAGTATTTT.

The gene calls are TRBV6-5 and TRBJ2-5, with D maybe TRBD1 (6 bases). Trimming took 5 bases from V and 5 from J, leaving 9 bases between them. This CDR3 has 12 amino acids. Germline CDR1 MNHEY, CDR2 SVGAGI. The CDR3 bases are TGTGCCAGCAGTCGGCAGGGGGAGACCCAGTACTTC. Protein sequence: CASSRQGETQYF.

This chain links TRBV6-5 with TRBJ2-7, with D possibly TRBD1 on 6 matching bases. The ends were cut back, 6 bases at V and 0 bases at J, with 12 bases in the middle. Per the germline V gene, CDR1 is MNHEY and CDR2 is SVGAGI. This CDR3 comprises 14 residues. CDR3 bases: TGTGCCAGCAGGAACGACAGGAACTCCTACGAGCAGTACTTC. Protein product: CASRNDRNSYEQYF.

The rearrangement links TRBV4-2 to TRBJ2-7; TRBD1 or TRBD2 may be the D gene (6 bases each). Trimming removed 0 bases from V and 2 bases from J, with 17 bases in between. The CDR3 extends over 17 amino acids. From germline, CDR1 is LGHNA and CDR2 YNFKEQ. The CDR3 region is CASSQEVRGGTPYEQYF. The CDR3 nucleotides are TGTGCCAGCAGCCAAGAGGTACGAGGGGGGACTCCCTACGAGCAGTACTTC.

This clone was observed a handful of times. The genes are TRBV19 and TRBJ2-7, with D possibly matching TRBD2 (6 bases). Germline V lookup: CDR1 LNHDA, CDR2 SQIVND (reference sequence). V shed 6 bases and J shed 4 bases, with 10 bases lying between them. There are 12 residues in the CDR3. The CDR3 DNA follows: TGTGCCAGTAGGGGGGGAAAGTACGAGCAGTACTTC. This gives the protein CASRGGKYEQYF.

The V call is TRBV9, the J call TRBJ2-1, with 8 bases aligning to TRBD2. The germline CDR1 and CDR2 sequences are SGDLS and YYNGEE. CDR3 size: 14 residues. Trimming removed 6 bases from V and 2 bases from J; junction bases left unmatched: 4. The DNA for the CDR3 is TGTGCCAGCACACTAGCGGACACCTACAATGAGCAGTTCTTC. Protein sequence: CASTLADTYNEQFF.

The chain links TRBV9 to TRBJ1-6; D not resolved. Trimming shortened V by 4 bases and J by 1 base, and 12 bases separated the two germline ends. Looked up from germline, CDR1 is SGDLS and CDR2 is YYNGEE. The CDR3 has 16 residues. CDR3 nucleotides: TGTGCCAGCAGCCCCCACTCCAGGTCCTATAATTCACCCCTCCACTTT. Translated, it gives CASSPHSRSYNSPLHF. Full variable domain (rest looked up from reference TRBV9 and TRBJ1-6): DSGVTQTPKHLITATGQRVTLRCSPRSGDLSVYWYQQSLDQGLQFLIQYYNGEERAKGNILERFSAQQFPDLHSELNLSSLELGDSALYFCASSPHSRSYNSPLHFGNGTRLTVT.

CDR3 in amino acids: CASSLSFSGAEAFF. The CDR3, as DNA: TGTGCCAGCAGCTTGAGTTTCTCCGGGGCTGAAGCTTTCTTT. The chain uses TRBV5-4 and TRBJ1-1; D ambiguous. Germline CDR1 SGHNT, CDR2 YYREEE (reference sequence). This CDR3 comprises 14 residues. Trimming shortened V by 1 base and J by 6 bases, and 13 bases separated the two germline ends. Full variable domain (missing parts from reference TRBV5-4 and TRBJ1-1): ETGVTQSPTHLIKTRGQQVTLRCSSQSGHNTVSWYQQALGQGPQFIFQYYREEENGRGNFPPRFSGLQFPNYSSELNVNALELDDSALYLCASSLSFSGAEAFFGQGTRLTVV.

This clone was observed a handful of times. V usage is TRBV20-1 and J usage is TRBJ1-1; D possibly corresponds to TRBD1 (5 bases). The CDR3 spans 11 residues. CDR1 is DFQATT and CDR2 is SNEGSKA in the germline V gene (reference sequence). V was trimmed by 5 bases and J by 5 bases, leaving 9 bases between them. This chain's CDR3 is CSAGGRTEAFF. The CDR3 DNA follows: TGCAGTGCTGGGGGAAGGACTGAAGCTTTCTTT.

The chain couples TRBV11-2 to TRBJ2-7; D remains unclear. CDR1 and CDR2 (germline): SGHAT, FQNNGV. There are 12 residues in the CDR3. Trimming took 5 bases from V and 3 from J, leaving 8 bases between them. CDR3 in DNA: TGTGCCAGCAGCCACCTCAGCTACGAGCAGTACTTC. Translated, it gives CASSHLSYEQYF. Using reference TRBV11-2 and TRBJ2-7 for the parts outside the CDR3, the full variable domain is EAGVAQSPRYKIIEKRQSVAFWCNPISGHATLYWYQQILGQGPKLLIQFQNNGVVDDSQLPKDRFSAERLKGVDSTLKIQPAKLEDSAVYLCASSHLSYEQYFGPGTRLTVT.

In DNA form, the CDR3 reads TGTGCCAGCAGCTTAGCGGGGGGCAACACAGATACGCAGTATTTT. Amino acids: CASSLAGGNTDTQYF. V gene TRBV7-9 combines with J gene TRBJ2-3; D may match TRBD1 or TRBD2 (6 bases each). CDR1 and CDR2 (germline): SEHNR, FQNEAQ (reference sequence). V lost 0 bases and J lost 2, with 9 bases in between. This CDR3 region has 15 residues.

The CDR3 DNA follows: TGTGCCAGCAGCCCTAGGACAGGGGGCGCTGAAGGCTACACCTTC. It codes for CASSPRTGGAEGYTF. The V call is TRBV7-2, the J call TRBJ1-2; 11 bases align to TRBD1. The length of the CDR3 is 15 residues. Germline CDR1 SGHTA, CDR2 FQGNSA. Germline trimming cut 5 bases from V and 8 bases from J; bases unmatched to any gene: 10.

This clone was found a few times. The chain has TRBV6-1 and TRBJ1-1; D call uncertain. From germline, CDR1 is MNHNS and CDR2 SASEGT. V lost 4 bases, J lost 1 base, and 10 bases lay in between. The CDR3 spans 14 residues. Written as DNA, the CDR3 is TGTGCCAGCAGTGTACGGCAGGCGAACACTGAAGCTTTCTTT. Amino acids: CASSVRQANTEAFF.

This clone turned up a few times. The CDR3 sequence: CASSFGREETQYF. The CDR3, as DNA: TGTGCCAGCAGCTTCGGAAGGGAAGAGACCCAGTACTTC. V gene TRBV11-2 combines with J gene TRBJ2-5; no clear D. Germline V CDR1 and CDR2: SGHAT, FQNNGV. The CDR3 spans 13 residues. The ends were cut back, 3 bases at V and 3 bases at J, with 8 bases in the middle.

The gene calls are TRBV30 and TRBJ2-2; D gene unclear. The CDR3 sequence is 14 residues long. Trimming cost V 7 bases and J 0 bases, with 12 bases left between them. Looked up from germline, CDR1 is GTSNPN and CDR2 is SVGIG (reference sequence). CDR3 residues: CASYIRTNTGELFF. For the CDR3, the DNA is TGTGCCTCTTATATTCGGACGAACACCGGGGAGCTGTTTTTT.

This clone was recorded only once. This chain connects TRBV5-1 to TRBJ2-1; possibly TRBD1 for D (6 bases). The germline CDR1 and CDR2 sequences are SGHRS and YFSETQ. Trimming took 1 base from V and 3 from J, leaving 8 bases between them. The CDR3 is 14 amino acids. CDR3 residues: CASSLTGHYNEQFF. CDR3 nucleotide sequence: TGCGCCAGCAGCTTGACAGGGCACTACAATGAGCAGTTCTTC.

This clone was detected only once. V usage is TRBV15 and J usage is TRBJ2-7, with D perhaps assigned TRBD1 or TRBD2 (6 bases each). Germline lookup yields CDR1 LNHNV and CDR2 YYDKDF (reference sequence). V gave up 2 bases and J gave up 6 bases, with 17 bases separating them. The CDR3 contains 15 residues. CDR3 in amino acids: CATSRISLGGSEQYF. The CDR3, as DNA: TGTGCCACCAGCAGAATATCCCTAGGGGGGAGCGAGCAGTACTTC.

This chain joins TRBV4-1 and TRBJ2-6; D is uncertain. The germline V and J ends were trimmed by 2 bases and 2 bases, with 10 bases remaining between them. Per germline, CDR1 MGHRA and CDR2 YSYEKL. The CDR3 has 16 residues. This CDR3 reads CASSQLTQAGANVLTF. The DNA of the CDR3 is TGCGCCAGCAGCCAACTTACACAAGCTGGGGCCAACGTCCTGACTTTC.

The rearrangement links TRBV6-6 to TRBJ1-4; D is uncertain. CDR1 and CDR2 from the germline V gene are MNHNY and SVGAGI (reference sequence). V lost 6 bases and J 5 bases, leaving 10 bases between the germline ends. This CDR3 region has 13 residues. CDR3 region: CASSQQLNEKLFF. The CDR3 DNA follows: TGTGCCAGCAGCCAACAGCTCAATGAAAAACTGTTTTTT.

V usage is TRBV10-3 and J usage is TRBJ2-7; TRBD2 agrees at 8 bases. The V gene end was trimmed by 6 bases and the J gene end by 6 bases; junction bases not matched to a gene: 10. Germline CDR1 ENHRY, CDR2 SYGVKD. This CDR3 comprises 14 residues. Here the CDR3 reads CAISPGTSAGEQYF. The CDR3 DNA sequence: TGTGCCATCAGCCCCGGGACTAGTGCGGGCGAGCAGTACTTC.

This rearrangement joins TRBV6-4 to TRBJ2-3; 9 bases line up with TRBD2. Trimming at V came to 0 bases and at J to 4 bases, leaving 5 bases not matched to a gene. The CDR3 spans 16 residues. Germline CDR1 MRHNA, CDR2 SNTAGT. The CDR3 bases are TGTGCCAGCAGTGACTCCAGCGGGGGGCCTGCAGATACGCAGTATTTT. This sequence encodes CASSDSSGGPADTQYF.

The DNA of the CDR3 is TGTGCCAGCAGCCCGGGCCCAAACACTGAAGCTTTCTTT. Translation: CASSPGPNTEAFF. This sequence joins TRBV7-2 and TRBJ1-1, with no clear D. V was clipped by 5 bases and J by 2 bases, with 9 bases between them. Per germline, CDR1 SGHTA and CDR2 FQGNSA. The length of the CDR3 is 13 residues. Supplemented by reference TRBV7-2 and TRBJ1-1, the full variable domain reads GAGVSQSPSNKVTEKGKDVELRCDPISGHTALYWYRQSLGQGLEFLIYFQGNSAPDKSGLPSDRFSAERTGGSVSTLTIQRTQQEDSAVYLCASSPGPNTEAFFGQGTRLTVV.

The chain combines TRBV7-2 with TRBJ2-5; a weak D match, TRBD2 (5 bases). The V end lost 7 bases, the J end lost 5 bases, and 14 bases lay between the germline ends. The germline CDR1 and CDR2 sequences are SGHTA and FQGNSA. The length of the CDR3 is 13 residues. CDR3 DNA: TGTGCCAGCACCCTCACTAGGGAGGAGACCCAGTACTTC. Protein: CASTLTREETQYF.

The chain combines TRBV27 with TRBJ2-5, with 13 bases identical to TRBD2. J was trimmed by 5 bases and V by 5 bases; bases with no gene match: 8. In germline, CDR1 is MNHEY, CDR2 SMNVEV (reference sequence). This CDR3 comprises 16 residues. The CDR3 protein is CASSTLAGGPKETQYF. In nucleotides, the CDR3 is TGTGCCAGCAGTACACTAGCGGGGGGGCCTAAGGAGACCCAGTACTTC.

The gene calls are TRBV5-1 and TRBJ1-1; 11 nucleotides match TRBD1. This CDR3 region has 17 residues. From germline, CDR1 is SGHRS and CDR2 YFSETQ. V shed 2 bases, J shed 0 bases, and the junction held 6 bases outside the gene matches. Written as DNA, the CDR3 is TGCGCCAGCAGCTTCCGGGACAGGGGGTTCATGAACACTGAAGCTTTCTTT. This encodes CASSFRDRGFMNTEAFF.

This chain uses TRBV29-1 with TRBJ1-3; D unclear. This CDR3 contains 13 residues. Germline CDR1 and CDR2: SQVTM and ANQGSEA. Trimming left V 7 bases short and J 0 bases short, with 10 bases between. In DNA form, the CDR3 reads TGCAGCGCCTGGGGTAACTCTGGAAACACCATATATTTT. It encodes CSAWGNSGNTIYF.

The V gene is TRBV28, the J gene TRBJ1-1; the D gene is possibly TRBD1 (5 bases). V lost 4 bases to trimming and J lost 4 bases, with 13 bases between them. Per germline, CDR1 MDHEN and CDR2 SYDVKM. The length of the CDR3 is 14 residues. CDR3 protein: CASSYFRGVTEAFF. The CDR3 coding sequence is TGTGCCAGCAGTTACTTTAGGGGAGTCACTGAAGCTTTCTTT.

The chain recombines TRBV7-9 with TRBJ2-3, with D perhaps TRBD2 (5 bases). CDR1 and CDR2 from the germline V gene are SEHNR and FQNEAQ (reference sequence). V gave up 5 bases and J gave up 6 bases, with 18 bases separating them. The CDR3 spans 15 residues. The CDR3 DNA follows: TGTGCCAGCAGCCCGGCAGGAGCGGAGAGGGATACGCAGTATTTT. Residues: CASSPAGAERDTQYF.

For the CDR3, the DNA is TGTGCCAGTAGTTCCGCCCACGGAAGCTCCTACAATGAGCAGTTCTTC. Its protein is CASSSAHGSSYNEQFF. This chain uses TRBV19 with TRBJ2-1, with D unresolved. V was pared by 5 bases and J by 0 bases, with 14 bases between. The CDR3 is made up of 16 amino acids. Germline V gives CDR1 LNHDA, CDR2 SQIVND (reference sequence).